The 6 T cell receptor beta chains below all came from one sample that was sequenced in a study of CD8 T cells in ankylosing spondylitis. General study points: Blood of patients with ankylosing spondylitis appeared to be characterized by a TCR beta motif of fewer than 10 highly homologous variants.

TCRdb re-called the 5' RACE reads through MiXCR, storing one row per CDR3 protein. The sample includes under 850,000 distinct CDR3 sequences, under 20% of them seen just once. No antigen has been identified for these receptors. The sequenced sample was blood, either unsorted or a sorted T cell fraction (not recorded which). The receptors stem from a male donor with ankylosing spondylitis.

This clonotype has a handful of counts. The V call is TRBV12-3 or TRBV12-4, the J call TRBJ1-2; no definite D call. V was trimmed by 8 bases and J by 5 bases, leaving 15 bases between them. The CDR3 has 13 amino acids. CDR3 sequence reads: CASGRRAEYGYTF. CDR3 coding DNA: TGTGCCAGCGGCCGGCGAGCGGAGTATGGCTACACCTTC.

The table lists this clonotype with a few counts. The DNA for the CDR3 is TGTGCCAGCAGCTCGCCGGGACAGGGAAAGACCTACGAGCAGTACTTC. The encoded protein is CASSSPGQGKTYEQYF. The chain joins TRBV7-9 to TRBJ2-7, with 9 bases lining up with TRBD1. Germline trimming cut 4 bases from V and 2 bases from J; bases unmatched to any gene: 9. The germline gives CDR1 SEHNR, CDR2 FQNEAQ (reference sequence). This CDR3 is 16 amino acids long.

This clonotype has a handful of counts. V gene TRBV18 combines with J gene TRBJ1-5, with D hard to call. Trimming removed 5 bases from V and 1 base from J, with 6 bases in between. Germline-derived CDR1 and CDR2 are KGHSH and LQKENI. The CDR3 has 13 amino acids. This CDR3 is CASSDQSNQPQHF. The CDR3 DNA follows: TGTGCCAGCTCAGACCAGAGCAATCAGCCCCAGCATTTT.

This clonotype was counted only a few times. This chain joins TRBV5-4 and TRBJ2-5, with D perhaps TRBD1 or TRBD2 (5 bases each). CDR1 is SGHNT, CDR2 YYREEE, per germline (reference sequence). V gave up 3 bases and J gave up 5 bases, with 26 bases separating them. The CDR3 has 18 residues. CDR3 DNA: TGTGCCAGCAGCTCGAAGGGGTCCTCTGGGCCACGAGGGGAGACCCAGTACTTC. It specifies CASSSKGSSGPRGETQYF.

This clonotype was detected only once. The chain recombines TRBV29-1 with TRBJ2-7; D unclear. Germline V CDR1 and CDR2: SQVTM, ANQGSEA. The ends were cut back, 0 bases at V and 6 bases at J, with 6 bases in the middle. The CDR3 totals 11 residues. CDR3 nucleotides: TGCAGCGTTGAAGACACCCTCGAGCAGTACTTC. It codes for CSVEDTLEQYF.

This clonotype appeared a few times. This sequence joins TRBV28 and TRBJ2-6; D ambiguous. Germline V gene data show CDR1 as MDHEN and CDR2 as SYDVKM. V lost 7 bases, J lost 2 bases, and 6 bases lay in between. This CDR3 has 13 residues. The CDR3 DNA reads as TGTGCCAGCACCCTCCCTGGGGCCAACGTCCTGACTTTC. It specifies CASTLPGANVLTF.